This T cell receptor (beta chain) was identified in a study of cytomegalovirus exposure and HLA in healthy donors. Study summary: In terms of ancestry, the Caucasian-associated cluster contained more than 65% of the roughly 400 genotyped donors.

Comment on this clone: Its specificity is unknown.

Germline V CDR1 and CDR2: SGHAT, FQNNGV. The CDR3 totals 18 residues. With V trimmed by 5 bases and J by 2 bases, 11 bases remained unmatched. The primer mix had 60 Vbeta and 13 Jbeta primers. Libraries were prepared by immunoSEQ multiplex PCR; TCRdb keeps only in-frame clonotypes and omits some of them. The table lists some 130,000 clones, 76% of them singletons. General study findings and limits: Most observed TCR sequences were rare, whereas some public TCRs were detected in many donors. In vitro assays verified that a few CMV-associated chains recognized CMV antigens specifically. Using the classifier, cytomegalovirus status was reportedly diagnosed with high specificity and sensitivity.

The gene calls are TRBV11-2 and TRBJ2-5, with 13 bases matching TRBD2. Sequencing used PBMCs. This TCR was sampled from a man in his forties or fifties in good health and CMV-seronegative. This CDR3 is CASSPGLGLAGVQETQYF. The CDR3 DNA reads as TGTGCCAGCAGCCCTGGTCTTGGACTAGCGGGGGTTCAAGAGACCCAGTACTTC.